This T cell receptor (beta chain) was recovered during a study of T cells in Graves' hyperthyroidism and ophthalmopathy. Trimming stripped 5 bases from V and 5 bases from J, with 10 bases between. CDR3 size: 12 residues. The germline CDR1 and CDR2 sequences are SGHTA and FQGTGA. The source material, RNA transcripts, was used to amplify TCR beta CDR3 regions. A set of HTBI primers served as the primers for a first-round RT-PCR of the TCR CDR3. TCRdb processed the multiplex PCR reads anew with MiXCR; each CDR3 protein has one entry. The sample lists over 500,000 distinct CDR3 sequences; 35% to 50% were seen once. This clonotype was seen repeatedly, ten times or more.

J is TRBJ2-7 and V is TRBV7-3; D might be TRBD2 (5 bases). Input material: peripheral blood or thyroid tissue (not recorded which). This clonotype was obtained from an adult woman with Graves' disease, either hyperthyroidism or ophthalmopathy (not recorded which). The CDR3 loop reads CASSPDYNEQYF. CDR3 DNA sequence: TGTGCCAGCAGCCCCGACTACAACGAGCAGTACTTC. Filled out from reference TRBV7-3 and TRBJ2-7, the complete variable domain reads GAGVSQTPSNKVTEKGKYVELRCDPISGHTALYWYRQSLGQGPEFLIYFQGTGAADDSGLPNDRFFAVRPEGSVSTLKIQRTERGDSAVYLCASSPDYNEQYFGPGTRLTVT.